This T cell receptor beta chain came from a study of blood T cell repertoires in COVID-19. Looking at the study overall: Specimens from acute and convalescent COVID-19 originated in the United States, Italy and Spain. From T cells, B-cell-depleted T cells, or PBMCs came the material, which was cDNA or gDNA.

Source study methods: From reference gene primer amplification, estimates of nucleated cell counts were derived. Using immunoSEQ multiplex PCR, the repertoire was profiled, and TCRdb retains in-frame clones only, with some absent. That table supplies the V and J calls and clone size; D and trimming were determined from the DNA. This table has 100,000 or so clones, about 83% appearing once. The CDR3 is 12 amino acids. V lost 3 bases and J lost 6, with 9 bases in between. CDR1 is SGHKS, CDR2 YYEKEE, per germline (reference sequence). The chain employs TRBV5-5 and TRBJ1-2; D possibly corresponds to TRBD1 (5 bases). Specimen: peripheral blood. This TCR was recovered from a man in his 70s with active or convalescent COVID-19. CDR3 nucleotide sequence: TGTGCCAGCAGCTGGCGGGGGGATGGCTACACCTTC. Residues: CASSWRGDGYTF.